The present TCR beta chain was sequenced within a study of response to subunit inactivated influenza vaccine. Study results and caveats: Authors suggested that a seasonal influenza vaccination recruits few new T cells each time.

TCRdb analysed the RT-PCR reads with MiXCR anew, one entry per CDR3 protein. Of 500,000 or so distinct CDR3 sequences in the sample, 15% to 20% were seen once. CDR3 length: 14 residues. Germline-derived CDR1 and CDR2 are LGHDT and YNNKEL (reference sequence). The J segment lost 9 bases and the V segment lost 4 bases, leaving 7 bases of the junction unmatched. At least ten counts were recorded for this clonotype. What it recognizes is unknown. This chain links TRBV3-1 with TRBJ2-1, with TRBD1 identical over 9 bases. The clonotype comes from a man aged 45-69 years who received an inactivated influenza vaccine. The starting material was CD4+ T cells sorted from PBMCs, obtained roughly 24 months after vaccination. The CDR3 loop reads CASSRGQGSGEQFF. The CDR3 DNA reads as TGTGCCAGCAGCCGTGGACAGGGGTCGGGTGAGCAGTTCTTC.